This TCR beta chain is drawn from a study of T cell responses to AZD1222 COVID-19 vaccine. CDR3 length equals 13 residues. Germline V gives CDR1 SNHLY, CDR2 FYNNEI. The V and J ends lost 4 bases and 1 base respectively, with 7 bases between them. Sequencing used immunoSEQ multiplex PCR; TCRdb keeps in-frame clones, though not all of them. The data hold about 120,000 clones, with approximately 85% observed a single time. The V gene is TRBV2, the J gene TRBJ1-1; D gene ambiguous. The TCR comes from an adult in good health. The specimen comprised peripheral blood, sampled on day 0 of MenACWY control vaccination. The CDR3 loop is CASSGDGNTEAFF. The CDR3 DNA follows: TGTGCCAGCAGTGGTGACGGGAACACTGAAGCTTTCTTT.